Listed below are T cell receptor beta chains from one sample, sequenced in a study of cytomegalovirus exposure and HLA in healthy donors. TCRdb keeps only in-frame clones here, not all; method: immunoSEQ multiplex PCR. The sample lists over 150,000 clones, about 82% seen once, with 1% in the top ten. Material for sequencing was PBMCs. All receptors derive from a woman aged 45-59 years in good health and CMV-seropositive. Both conserved end residues are part of each CDR3. Fields, in order: V gene, J gene, CDR3 length, D gene, clone size, CDR3 DNA, CDR3 protein. D genes are given only for firm matches. Only some rows state a clone size, as once, few, many or a class for expanded clones.

TRBV2,TRBJ1-2,13,TRBD1,-,TGTGCCAGGAGACAGGGTATGGGGGCCGGCTACACCTTC,CARRQGMGAGYTF
TRBV28,TRBJ2-3,13,-,-,TGTGCCAGCACCACCCTCGGAGCCTCAGCGCAGTATTTT,CASTTLGASAQYF
TRBV30,TRBJ2-1,16,TRBD2,-,TGTGCCTGGGCTTTTCAAGGACTAGTCCGGGGCAATGAGCAGTTCTTC,CAWAFQGLVRGNEQFF
TRBV30,TRBJ2-7,13,-,-,TGTGCCTGGAGTAAGCAGGGCACCTACGAGCAGTACTTC,CAWSKQGTYEQYF
TRBV5-1,TRBJ1-2,14,TRBD1,-,TGCGCCAGCAGCGCCCGACAGGGGATGTATGGCTACACCTTC,CASSARQGMYGYTF
TRBV7-3,TRBJ2-1,14,TRBD1,once,TGTGCCAGCAGCTCACAAGGACAGGGCATCTCTCAGTTCTTC,CASSSQGQGISQFF
TRBV4-1,TRBJ2-7,15,-,-,TGCGCCAGCAGCCAACCGGGGACAATCTCCTACGAGCAGTACTTC,CASSQPGTISYEQYF
TRBV4-3,TRBJ2-3,19,TRBD2,-,TGCGCCAGCAGCCAAGATTGGGACGTGGACGGGAGGGCCCGAGATACGCAGTATTTT,CASSQDWDVDGRARDTQYF
TRBV18,TRBJ2-3,15,-,-,TGTGCCAGCTCACCAGGGGGCGCGGCCAAAGATACGCAGTATTTT,CASSPGGAAKDTQYF
TRBV4-2,TRBJ1-4,13,-,-,TGTGCCAGCAGCCGCCCCCTAAATGAAAAACTGTTTTTT,CASSRPLNEKLFF
TRBV28,TRBJ1-1,14,TRBD1,-,TGTGCCAGCGTATTAAGAGGGGGCTGGACTGAAGCTTTCTTT,CASVLRGGWTEAFF
TRBV4-2,TRBJ1-5,15,TRBD1,once,TGTGCCAGCAGCCAACCCACAGGGGATAGTCAGCCCCAGCATTTT,CASSQPTGDSQPQHF
TRBV7-9,TRBJ2-1,14,TRBD2,-,TGTGCCAGTTATGGGACTAGGGTATACAATGAGCAGTTCTTC,CASYGTRVYNEQFF
TRBV19,TRBJ2-7,16,TRBD2,-,TGTGCCAGTAGTAGAGTAGCGGGGGATAGCTCCTACGAGCAGTACTTC,CASSRVAGDSSYEQYF
TRBV9,TRBJ1-1,19,TRBD1,-,TGTGCCAGCAGCGTAGAAGGAAAGGGACAGGGGGCGATGGGCACTGAAGCTTTCTTT,CASSVEGKGQGAMGTEAFF
TRBV7-3,TRBJ2-5,16,TRBD2,-,TGTGCCAGCAGCTTACTCCCGGGAGGGCTGCGGGAGACCCAGTACTTC,CASSLLPGGLRETQYF
TRBV27,TRBJ1-2,13,TRBD1,once,TGTGCCAGCAGTCCCGACAGGGGCTATGGCTACACCTTC,CASSPDRGYGYTF
TRBV30,TRBJ1-5,16,TRBD1,-,TGTGCCTGGAGTCGTAGGGGGCTTTCGACGAATCAGCCCCAGCATTTT,CAWSRRGLSTNQPQHF
TRBV29-1,TRBJ2-5,13,-,-,TGCAGCGTTGTAGGGACACGTGAAGAGGCCCAGTACTTC,CSVVGTREEAQYF
TRBV5-5,TRBJ1-2,15,-,once,TGTGCCAGCAGCTCTTACAGGGTTTCCGGCTATGGCTACACCTTC,CASSSYRVSGYGYTF
TRBV27,TRBJ1-1,12,-,-,TGTGCCAGCAGTATCAGGGGCGCTGAAGCTTTCTTT,CASSIRGAEAFF
TRBV4-3,TRBJ2-7,15,-,few,TGCGCCAGCAGCCAAGGACTCAGCGGATCCTACGAGCAGTACTTC,CASSQGLSGSYEQYF
TRBV7-9,TRBJ1-1,14,TRBD1,-,TGTGCCAGCAGGACAGGGGGCATGAGCACTGAAGCTTTCTTT,CASRTGGMSTEAFF
TRBV7-9,TRBJ2-3,17,TRBD2,-,TGTTCCAGCAGCCCCCGCCGGGAGCGGGGGGTCACAGATACGCAGTATTTT,CSSSPRRERGVTDTQYF
TRBV6-1,TRBJ1-1,14,-,-,TGTGCCACCGGCCTCAGGGGAATAAACACTGAAGCTTTCTTT,CATGLRGINTEAFF
TRBV28,TRBJ2-7,15,TRBD1,once,TGTGCCAGCAGTACTCGGGACAGGGCCTCCTACGAGCAGTACTTC,CASSTRDRASYEQYF
TRBV10-3,TRBJ1-2,12,-,-,TGTGCCATCAGCCCAGGACTGTATGGCTACACCTTC,CAISPGLYGYTF
TRBV28,TRBJ2-1,15,-,-,TGTGCCAGCAGCTCTCCGGGACTCTCCTACAATGAGCAGTTCTTC,CASSSPGLSYNEQFF
TRBV27,TRBJ1-1,14,TRBD1,-,TGTGCCAGCAGGAGGGACAGGGCGGCAACTGAAGCTTTCTTT,CASRRDRAATEAFF
TRBV5-1,TRBJ2-2,17,TRBD2,-,TGCGCCAGCAGCTTCACCGCTACTAGCGGGAACACCGGGGAGCTGTTTTTT,CASSFTATSGNTGELFF
TRBV6-5,TRBJ2-7,15,-,-,TGTGCCAGCGGCTCCCACTCAAGAGGTTACTACGAGCAGTACTTC,CASGSHSRGYYEQYF
TRBV18,TRBJ1-2,15,-,-,TGTGCCAGCTCACCAACGACCGGGAACTACTATGGCTACACCTTC,CASSPTTGNYYGYTF
TRBV9,TRBJ2-1,15,TRBD2,-,TGTGCCAGCAGTCCCGGGGGGGCTTCCTACAATGAGCAGTTCTTC,CASSPGGASYNEQFF
TRBV27,TRBJ1-6,16,-,-,TGTGCCAGCAGTCACCGCCATAGGACACTCAATTCACCCCTCCACTTT,CASSHRHRTLNSPLHF